Ten or more counts support the clone carrying this T cell receptor beta chain. Antigen unknown. This record belongs to a study of molecular identifiers for immune sequencing clone quantification. Findings and caveats of the study: With a barcode shared among identical TCR molecules, highly expanded clone sizes could be underestimated.

TCRdb analysed the PCR reads with MiXCR anew, one entry per CDR3 protein. The sample yields tens of thousands of distinct CDR3 sequences, under 20% seen once. The TCR originated in a human donor in good health. Some libraries in this study had Jurkat cell RNA spiked in. The sample consisted of naive CD8+ T cells from blood, with Jurkat cell RNA spiked in. The subset: FACS-sorted CD8+CD4-CCR7+CD45RA+ naive T cells.

The CDR3 region has the DNA TGTGCCAGCAGTCCCCCGGACGACAGGGGGTACGATGGCTACACCTTC. Translated, it gives CASSPPDDRGYDGYTF. The chain recombines TRBV28 with TRBJ1-2, with 9 bases matching TRBD1. Germline V gene lookup returns CDR1 MDHEN and CDR2 SYDVKM. This CDR3 has 16 amino acids. With V trimmed by 5 bases and J by 6 bases, 13 bases remained unmatched.